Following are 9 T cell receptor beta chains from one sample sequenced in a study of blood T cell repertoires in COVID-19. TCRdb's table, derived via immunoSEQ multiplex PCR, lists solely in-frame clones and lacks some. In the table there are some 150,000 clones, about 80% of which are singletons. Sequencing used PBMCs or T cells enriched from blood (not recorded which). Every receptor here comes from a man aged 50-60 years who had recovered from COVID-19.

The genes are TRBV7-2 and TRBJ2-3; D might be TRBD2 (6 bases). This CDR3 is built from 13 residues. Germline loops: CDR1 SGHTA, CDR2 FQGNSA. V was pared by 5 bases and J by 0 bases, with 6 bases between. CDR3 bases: TGTGCCAGCAGCGGGACTAGCACAGATACGCAGTATTTT. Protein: CASSGTSTDTQYF.

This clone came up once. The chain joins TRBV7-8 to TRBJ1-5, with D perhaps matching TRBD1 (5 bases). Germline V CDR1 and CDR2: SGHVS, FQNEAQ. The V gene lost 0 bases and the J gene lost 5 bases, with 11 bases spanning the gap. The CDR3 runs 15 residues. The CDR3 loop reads CASSLAFQGYQPQHF. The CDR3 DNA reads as TGTGCCAGCAGCTTAGCCTTTCAGGGTTATCAGCCCCAGCATTTT.

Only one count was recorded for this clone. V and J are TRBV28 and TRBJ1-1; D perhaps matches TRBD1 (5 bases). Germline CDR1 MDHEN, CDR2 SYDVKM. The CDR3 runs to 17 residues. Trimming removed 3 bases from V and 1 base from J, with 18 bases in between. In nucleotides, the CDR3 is TGTGCCAGCAGTTTTCCATTATCGGACGGACAGAACACTGAAGCTTTCTTT. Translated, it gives CASSFPLSDGQNTEAFF.

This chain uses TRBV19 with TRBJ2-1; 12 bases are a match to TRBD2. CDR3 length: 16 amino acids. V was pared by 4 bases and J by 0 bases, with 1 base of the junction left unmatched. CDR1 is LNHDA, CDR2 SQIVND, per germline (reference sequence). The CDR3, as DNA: TGTGCCAGTAGTACTAGCGGGGGGGTCTCCTACAATGAGCAGTTCTTC. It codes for CASSTSGGVSYNEQFF. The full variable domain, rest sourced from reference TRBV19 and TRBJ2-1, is DGGITQSPKYLFRKEGQNVTLSCEQNLNHDAMYWYRQDPGQGLRLIYYSQIVNDFQKGDIAEGYSVSREKKESFPLTVTSAQKNPTAFYLCASSTSGGVSYNEQFFGPGTRLTVL.

The CDR3 is CASSYGQGYNSPLHF. CDR3 nucleotide sequence: TGTGCCAGCAGCTACGGACAGGGCTATAATTCACCCCTCCACTTT. V usage is TRBV9 and J usage is TRBJ1-6, with 8 positions matching TRBD1. Per the germline V gene, CDR1 is SGDLS and CDR2 is YYNGEE. J lost 3 bases, V lost 4 bases, and 3 bases had no gene match. The CDR3 sequence is 15 residues long. The full variable domain, its missing parts supplied by reference TRBV9 and TRBJ1-6, is DSGVTQTPKHLITATGQRVTLRCSPRSGDLSVYWYQQSLDQGLQFLIQYYNGEERAKGNILERFSAQQFPDLHSELNLSSLELGDSALYFCASSYGQGYNSPLHFGNGTRLTVT.

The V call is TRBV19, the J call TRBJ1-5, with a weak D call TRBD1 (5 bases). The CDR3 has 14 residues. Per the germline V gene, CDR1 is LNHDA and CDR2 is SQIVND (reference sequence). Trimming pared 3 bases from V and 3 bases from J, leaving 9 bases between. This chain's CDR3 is CASSITGTNQPQHF. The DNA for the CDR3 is TGTGCCAGTAGTATCACAGGCACCAATCAGCCCCAGCATTTT.

In DNA form, the CDR3 reads TGTGCCAGCAGTGACGGGGCAGGGAGGGGAGGAACTGAAGCTTTCTTT. Translated, it gives CASSDGAGRGGTEAFF. This rearrangement joins TRBV2 to TRBJ1-1; D is possibly TRBD1 (5 bases). The ends were cut back, 3 bases at V and 5 bases at J, with 19 bases in the middle. CDR3 length equals 16 residues. CDR1 is SNHLY, CDR2 FYNNEI, per germline.

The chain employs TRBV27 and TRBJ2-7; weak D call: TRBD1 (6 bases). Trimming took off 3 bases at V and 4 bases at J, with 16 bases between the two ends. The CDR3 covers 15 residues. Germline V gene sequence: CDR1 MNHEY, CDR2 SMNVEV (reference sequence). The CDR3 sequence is CASSFNGQLNYEQYF. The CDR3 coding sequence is TGTGCCAGCAGTTTTAACGGACAGCTAAATTACGAGCAGTACTTC.

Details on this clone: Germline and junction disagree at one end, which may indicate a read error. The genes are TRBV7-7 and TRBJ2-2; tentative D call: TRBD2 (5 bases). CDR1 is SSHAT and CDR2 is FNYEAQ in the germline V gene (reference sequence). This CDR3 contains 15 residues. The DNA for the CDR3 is TGTGCTAGCAGCTTAGCGCGGACGGGGACCGGGGAGCTGTTTTTT. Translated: CASSLARTGTGELFF.